These 25 T cell receptor beta chains originate from one sample sequenced in a study of OX40 agonist ivuxolimab in advanced cancers. This table comes from immunoSEQ multiplex PCR, and its TCRdb copy is limited to in-frame clones, with some not included. The data hold about 48,000 clones, with 87% observed a single time. Sequencing used CD4+ or CD8+ T cells sorted from blood, obtained in a trial of the OX40 agonist ivuxolimab. The receptors shown here come from an adult with an advanced solid tumor such as melanoma, head and neck, liver or kidney cancer.

V usage is TRBV29-1 and J usage is TRBJ2-2; 8 positions agree with TRBD2. The CDR3 contains 15 residues. Germline lookup yields CDR1 SQVTM and CDR2 ANQGSEA. Unmatched junction bases numbered 2, after V lost 1 base and J lost 1 base. The CDR3 region is CSVEGTSGNTGELFF. CDR3 sequence (DNA): TGCAGCGTTGAAGGTACTAGCGGGAACACCGGGGAGCTGTTTTTT.

This clone was counted only a few times. J is TRBJ1-1 and V is TRBV7-6; D not certain. V shed 2 bases and J shed 4 bases, with 5 bases lying between them. The CDR3 spans 12 residues. Germline V lookup: CDR1 SGHVS, CDR2 FNYEAQ. The CDR3 here is CASSLLGTEAFF. The CDR3 nucleotides read TGTGCCAGCAGCTTATTAGGCACTGAAGCTTTCTTT.

V and J are TRBV5-6 and TRBJ2-3; TRBD2 matches at 8 bases. Germline CDR1 reads SGHDT; CDR2 reads YYEEEE. The ends lost 0 bases at V and 6 bases at J; junction bases unmatched: 12. This CDR3 has 17 amino acids. The CDR3 DNA follows: TGTGCCAGCAGCTTGGAAGGCCCGGGGGGGATAATTGATACGCAGTATTTT. Protein: CASSLEGPGGIIDTQYF.

Turning to this clone: Distinct nucleotide sequences in the sample also encode this CDR3. This chain links TRBV9 with TRBJ1-1; D is ambiguous. Germline V gene lookup returns CDR1 SGDLS and CDR2 YYNGEE. This CDR3 is 14 amino acids long. Trimming stripped 0 bases from V and 0 bases from J, with 6 bases between. CDR3 region: CASSVGGMNTEAFF. The CDR3 coding sequence is TGTGCCAGCAGCGTAGGTGGAATGAACACTGAAGCTTTCTTT.

The CDR3 DNA reads as TGTGCCAGCAGCGTAGAGACAGGGGGGGACGAGCAGTACTTC. As protein: CASSVETGGDEQYF. The chain joins TRBV9 to TRBJ2-7; 9 positions agree with TRBD1. V shed 0 bases, J shed 5 bases, and the junction held 3 bases outside the gene matches. Germline values: CDR1 SGDLS, CDR2 YYNGEE. The CDR3 runs to 14 residues.

The chain carries TRBV4-3 and TRBJ2-2; 10 bases align to TRBD2. The CDR3 length is 17 residues. Per germline, CDR1 LGHNA and CDR2 YSLEER. V shed 0 bases and J 0 bases; nucleotides not matched to a gene: 1. CDR3 residues: CASSQELAGTNTGELFF. CDR3 DNA sequence: TGCGCCAGCAGCCAAGAACTAGCGGGAACGAACACCGGGGAGCTGTTTTTT.

The CDR3 region has the DNA TGTGCCAGTAGTCTGGGGGCGCAGGGTACGCAGTATTTT. It is translated as CASSLGAQGTQYF. This rearrangement joins TRBV19 to TRBJ2-3, with a weak D call TRBD1 (6 bases). V was clipped by 5 bases and J by 8 bases, with 14 bases between them. This CDR3 is built from 13 residues. Germline lookup yields CDR1 LNHDA and CDR2 SQIVND (reference sequence).

The chain joins TRBV27 to TRBJ2-2, with D tentatively TRBD1 or TRBD2 (6 bases each). Germline CDR1 and CDR2: MNHEY and SMNVEV (reference sequence). The V gene lost 8 bases and the J gene lost 4 bases, with 23 bases spanning the gap. The CDR3 extends over 17 amino acids. The CDR3 loop is CASLVSIRGRGTGELFF. DNA for the CDR3: TGTGCCAGCCTGGTCTCTATACGGGGGCGCGGCACCGGGGAGCTGTTTTTT.

The V gene is TRBV25-1, the J gene TRBJ2-1; tentatively, D is TRBD1 or TRBD2 (6 bases each). Germline CDR1 reads MGHDK; CDR2 reads SYGVNS. Trimming cost V 3 bases and J 9 bases, with 18 bases left between them. The CDR3 covers 15 residues. CDR3 loop: CASSDPVYGGGEQFF. The CDR3 nucleotides read TGTGCCAGCAGTGACCCCGTATACGGGGGCGGTGAGCAGTTCTTC.

As DNA, the CDR3 is TGTGCCAGCTCACCACCGGGACAGGGGGCGATTGTAGGTGCTTTCTTT. Amino acids: CASSPPGQGAIVGAFF. The chain is built from TRBV18 and TRBJ1-1; 12 bases match TRBD1. From germline, CDR1 is KGHSH and CDR2 LQKENI. This CDR3 has 16 amino acids. The trim removed 0 bases at V and 11 bases at J, leaving 10 bases unmatched.

This rearrangement joins TRBV7-9 to TRBJ2-1; tentative D call: TRBD2 (6 bases). V was clipped by 7 bases and J by 8 bases, with 15 bases between them. In germline, CDR1 is SEHNR, CDR2 FQNEAQ (reference sequence). CDR3 length: 13 residues. CDR3: CASTYYSGHEQFF. In DNA, the CDR3 is TGTGCCAGCACCTATTATAGCGGACATGAGCAGTTCTTC.

J is TRBJ1-6 and V is TRBV4-2; no definite D call. Germline V gene lookup returns CDR1 LGHNA and CDR2 YNFKEQ. V was clipped by 0 bases and J by 0 bases, with 15 bases between them. The CDR3 loop spans 19 amino acids. The CDR3 DNA reads TGTGCCAGCAGCCAAGACATTAGGACGAAGAGCTCCTATAATTCACCCCTCCACTTT. Translating it yields CASSQDIRTKSSYNSPLHF.

The genes are TRBV6-5 and TRBJ2-2; D ambiguous. The CDR3 spans 14 residues. Germline V CDR1 and CDR2: MNHEY, SVGAGI. V was pared by 0 bases and J by 4 bases, with 6 bases between. The CDR3 bases are TGTGCCAGCAGTTACTCGATAGCCACCGGGGAGCTGTTTTTT. Its protein product is CASSYSIATGELFF.

The sample holds one count of this clone. Written as DNA, the CDR3 is TGTGCCAGCAGTTCGGGGTCCAGAAACACCATATATTTT. Amino acids: CASSSGSRNTIYF. This chain uses TRBV27 with TRBJ1-3, with D unclear. Germline CDR1 reads MNHEY; CDR2 reads SMNVEV (reference sequence). The CDR3 sequence is 13 residues long. With 4 bases removed from V and 5 bases from J, the gap between germline ends came to 9 bases.

The genes are TRBV19 and TRBJ1-1, with 8 bases matching TRBD1. J was trimmed by 6 bases and V by 3 bases; bases with no gene match: 12. The V gene's germline CDR1 is LNHDA and CDR2 SQIVND (reference sequence). The CDR3 is 16 residues long. CDR3 sequence (DNA): TGTGCCAGTAGTATTTTCGTTGGACAGGGTGGGCCTGAAGCTTTCTTT. This codes for CASSIFVGQGGPEAFF.

Worth noting for this clone: Relative to the germline gene, one junction end is altered; a read error may explain this. The chain carries TRBV15 and TRBJ2-7; 7 bases align to TRBD1. CDR3 size: 17 residues. The germline CDR1 and CDR2 sequences are LNHNV and YYDKDF (reference sequence). The CDR3 sequence is CVTSSPPGQTYSYEQYF. The CDR3 DNA reads as TGTGTCACCAGCAGTCCCCCGGGACAGACCTACTCCTACGAGCAGTACTTC.

The chain has TRBV7-6 and TRBJ2-7; tentatively, D is TRBD2 (6 bases). The CDR3 is 15 amino acids. The V gene lost 3 bases and the J gene lost 3 bases, with 15 bases spanning the gap. Per the germline V gene, CDR1 is SGHVS and CDR2 is FNYEAQ. The CDR3 DNA reads as TGTGCCAGCAGCTTTAGCGGAGAGGGGAGCTACGAGCAGTACTTC. Amino acid sequence: CASSFSGEGSYEQYF. Variable domain in full (rest from reference TRBV7-6 and TRBJ2-7): GAGVSQSPRYKVTKRGQDVALRCDPISGHVSLYWYRQALGQGPEFLTYFNYEAQQDKSGLPNDRFSAERPEGSISTLTIQRTEQRDSAMYRCASSFSGEGSYEQYFGPGTRLTVT.

The genes are TRBV4-3 and TRBJ2-7; TRBD2 agrees at 14 bases. Unmatched junction bases numbered 6, after V lost 2 bases and J lost 0 bases. This CDR3 has 18 amino acids. Germline CDR1 and CDR2: LGHNA and YSLEER. The CDR3 loop reads CASSQRLAGGPLSYEQYF. The DNA for the CDR3 is TGCGCCAGCAGCCAACGACTAGCGGGGGGGCCCCTCTCCTACGAGCAGTACTTC.

V usage is TRBV4-3 and J usage is TRBJ1-6; 9 bases fit TRBD1. The J segment lost 5 bases and the V segment lost 1 base, leaving 3 bases of the junction unmatched. Germline CDR1 is LGHNA and CDR2 is YSLEER. The CDR3 covers 16 residues. The CDR3 DNA is TGCGCCAGCAGCCAAGTCACAGGGGGCGATAATTCACCCCTCCACTTT. Translated: CASSQVTGGDNSPLHF.

The V call is TRBV11-2, the J call TRBJ2-5, with D perhaps assigned TRBD1 or TRBD2 (5 bases each). CDR1 and CDR2 (germline): SGHAT, FQNNGV. V was cut by 5 bases and J by 4 bases, with 17 bases left in between. This CDR3 has 15 amino acids. The DNA for the CDR3 is TGTGCCAGCAGCCCGGGACCGCGGACATTAGAGACCCAGTACTTC. This codes for CASSPGPRTLETQYF.

As to this clone: The sample holds other DNA sequences that translate to the same CDR3. The V and J genes are TRBV30 and TRBJ1-5; no clear D. From germline, CDR1 is GTSNPN and CDR2 SVGIG (reference sequence). Deletions cut 1 base from V and 12 bases from J, with 10 bases between. The CDR3 is made up of 11 amino acids. The CDR3 loop is CAWSDGPDQHF. The CDR3 bases are TGTGCCTGGAGTGATGGTCCCGACCAGCATTTT.

This clone was counted once. The gene calls are TRBV7-2 and TRBJ2-7, with 15 bases fitting TRBD2. The CDR3 is 15 residues long. The J segment lost 4 bases and the V segment lost 5 bases, leaving 3 bases of the junction unmatched. CDR1 and CDR2 (germline): SGHTA, FQGNSA. CDR3 DNA sequence: TGTGCCAGCAGCGCGGGACTAGCGGGGGGTTACGAGCAGTACTTC. This sequence encodes CASSAGLAGGYEQYF.

The J gene is TRBJ2-2, the V gene TRBV5-1; unclear D gene. This CDR3 has 15 amino acids. V lost 1 base to trimming and J lost 5 bases, with 12 bases between them. Germline loops: CDR1 SGHRS, CDR2 YFSETQ. The CDR3 nucleotides read TGCGCCAGCAGCTTGAGGCTAGACGAGACCGGGGAGCTGTTTTTT. Translated: CASSLRLDETGELFF.

The chain has TRBV10-3 and TRBJ2-2, with D tentatively TRBD2 (6 bases). From germline, CDR1 is ENHRY and CDR2 SYGVKD. V dropped 6 bases and J dropped 7 bases, with 15 bases sitting between them. CDR3 length: 14 amino acids. The CDR3 DNA reads TGTGCCATCAGCGCCCCTGGAGGGAGCGGGGAGCTGTTTTTT. Protein product: CAISAPGGSGELFF.

This clone appeared a few times. This sequence joins TRBV4-2 and TRBJ2-2; TRBD2 matches 11 bases. The CDR3 runs 15 residues. The germline V gene encodes CDR1 LGHNA and CDR2 YNFKEQ. V was pared by 5 bases and J by 1 base, with 0 bases of the junction left unmatched. In DNA, the CDR3 is TGTGCCAGCAGCGGGACTAGCGGGAACACCGGGGAGCTGTTTTTT. Its protein is CASSGTSGNTGELFF.